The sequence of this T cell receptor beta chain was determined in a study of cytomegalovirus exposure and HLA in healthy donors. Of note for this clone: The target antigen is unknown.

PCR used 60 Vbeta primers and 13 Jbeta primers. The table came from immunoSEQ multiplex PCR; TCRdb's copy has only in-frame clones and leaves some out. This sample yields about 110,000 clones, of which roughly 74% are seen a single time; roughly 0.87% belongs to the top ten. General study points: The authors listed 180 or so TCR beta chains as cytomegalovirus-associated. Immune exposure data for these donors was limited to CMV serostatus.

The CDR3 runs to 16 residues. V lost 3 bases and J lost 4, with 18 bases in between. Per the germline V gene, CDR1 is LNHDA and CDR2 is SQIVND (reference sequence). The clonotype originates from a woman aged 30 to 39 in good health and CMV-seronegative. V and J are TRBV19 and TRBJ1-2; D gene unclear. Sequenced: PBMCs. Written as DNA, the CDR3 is TGTGCCAGTAGTATGGGCGAAGCCCCGACCCGCTATGGCTACACCTTC. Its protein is CASSMGEAPTRYGYTF.